These 10 T cell receptor beta chains originate from one sample sequenced in a study of blood T cell repertoires in COVID-19. Assay used: immunoSEQ multiplex PCR; TCRdb lists only in-frame clones, some missing. The data hold 200,000 to 300,000 clones, with around 86% observed a single time. Sequenced input: peripheral blood. These receptors all stem from a woman aged 40 to 55 who had recovered from COVID-19.

The DNA of the CDR3 is TGTGCCAGCAGCCAAGGTCAGGGTCTCTATGGCTACACCTTC. Its protein is CASSQGQGLYGYTF. The genes are TRBV3-1 (or the pseudogene TRBV3-2) and TRBJ1-2; possible D gene TRBD1, 5 bases. Germline values: CDR1 LGHDT, CDR2 YNNKEL (reference sequence). V gave up 1 base and J gave up 4 bases, with 10 bases separating them. The CDR3 is 14 amino acids.

V usage is TRBV19 and J usage is TRBJ1-1; maybe TRBD1 (5 bases). From germline, CDR1 is LNHDA and CDR2 SQIVND (reference sequence). This CDR3 is built from 12 residues. V lost 1 base and J lost 9, with 9 bases in between. The DNA of the CDR3 is TGTGCCAGTAGTATAGTGGGGCGGAAAGCTTTCTTT. It yields the protein CASSIVGRKAFF.

This chain links TRBV10-3 with TRBJ2-1; tentative D call: TRBD2 (6 bases). V gave up 0 bases and J gave up 4 bases, with 13 bases separating them. Germline V gene lookup returns CDR1 ENHRY and CDR2 SYGVKD. CDR3 length equals 16 residues. In DNA form, the CDR3 reads TGTGCCATCAGTGAGTCTCGGGGGATATCTTACAATGAGCAGTTCTTC. Protein: CAISESRGISYNEQFF.

The CDR3 spells CASSIVWIRTGQGDEQYF. DNA of the CDR3: TGTGCCAGTAGTATTGTATGGATAAGGACGGGACAGGGCGACGAGCAGTACTTC. The chain is built from TRBV19 and TRBJ2-7; TRBD1 matches 9 bases. Germline V gene lookup returns CDR1 LNHDA and CDR2 SQIVND (reference sequence). V was clipped by 3 bases and J by 5 bases; unmatched bases: 17. The CDR3 spans 18 residues. The full variable domain, completed using reference TRBV19 and TRBJ2-7, is DGGITQSPKYLFRKEGQNVTLSCEQNLNHDAMYWYRQDPGQGLRLIYYSQIVNDFQKGDIAEGYSVSREKKESFPLTVTSAQKNPTAFYLCASSIVWIRTGQGDEQYFGPGTRLTVT.

The chain links TRBV19 to TRBJ1-1; 8 bases agree with TRBD1. Germline V gene sequence: CDR1 LNHDA, CDR2 SQIVND (reference sequence). The CDR3 extends over 15 amino acids. With 4 bases clipped from V and 2 bases from J, the junction kept 6 bases outside the gene matches. As DNA, the CDR3 is TGTGCCAGTAGTAGGGTGGGGACAGGAAACACTGAAGCTTTCTTT. It codes for CASSRVGTGNTEAFF.

A single count supports this clone. In the same sample, other DNA sequences code for this CDR3. This sequence joins TRBV6-2 or TRBV6-3 and TRBJ2-7; tentatively, D is TRBD1 (6 bases). Germline V lookup: CDR1 MNHEY, CDR2 SVGEGT. This CDR3 comprises 13 residues. V lost 5 bases to trimming and J lost 0 bases, with 8 bases between them. The CDR3 region is CASSRGGSYEQYF. The CDR3 region has the DNA TGTGCCAGCAGTAGAGGGGGCTCCTACGAGCAGTACTTC.

The sample holds one count of this clone. The CDR3 region is CASSLFGDTQYF. CDR3 sequence (DNA): TGCGCCAGCAGCTTGTTCGGGGATACGCAGTATTTT. The chain employs TRBV5-1 and TRBJ2-3, with D hard to call. CDR1 and CDR2 (germline): SGHRS, YFSETQ. Trimming shortened V by 1 base and J by 6 bases, and 6 bases separated the two germline ends. The CDR3 extends over 12 amino acids.

This chain uses TRBV5-1 with TRBJ2-3; tentatively, D is TRBD2 (5 bases). The CDR3 extends over 15 amino acids. CDR1 is SGHRS, CDR2 YFSETQ, per germline. The V end lost 4 bases, the J end lost 4 bases, and 16 bases lay between the germline ends. The CDR3 region is CASSTRGLISDTQYF. Here the CDR3 DNA reads TGCGCCAGCAGCACCCGAGGGTTGATATCAGATACGCAGTATTTT. The full variable domain, in which reference TRBV5-1 and TRBJ2-3 provide the parts outside the CDR3, is KAGVTQTPRYLIKTRGQQVTLSCSPISGHRSVSWYQQTPGQGLQFLFEYFSETQRNKGNFPGRFSGRQFSNSRSEMNVSTLELGDSALYLCASSTRGLISDTQYFGPGTRLTVL.

About this clone: An end of the junction does not agree with germline; a read error may underlie this. CDR3 residues: CASSSGTGWRGNEQFF. The CDR3 DNA sequence: TGTGCTAGCAGCTCCGGGACAGGGTGGAGGGGGAATGAGCAGTTCTTC. The rearrangement links TRBV7-7 to TRBJ2-1, with 9 bases fitting TRBD1. Germline CDR1 is SSHAT and CDR2 is FNYEAQ (reference sequence). The CDR3 has 16 residues.

This rearrangement joins TRBV7-6 to TRBJ1-3; 8 nucleotides agree with TRBD1. J was trimmed by 2 bases and V by 5 bases; bases with no gene match: 8. This CDR3 is 16 amino acids long. Germline CDR1 SGHVS, CDR2 FNYEAQ. This CDR3 is CASSPTPDRAGNTIYF. Here the CDR3 DNA reads TGTGCCAGCAGCCCTACACCGGACAGGGCTGGAAACACCATATATTTT.